This passage covers 2 T cell receptor beta chains from one sample sequenced in a study of T cells in localized non-small cell lung cancer. This table comes from immunoSEQ multiplex PCR, and its TCRdb copy is limited to in-frame clones, with some not included. The sample records about 54,000 clones, about 80% being singletons. This sample comprised peripheral blood, obtained before any cancer treatment. These receptors came from a female donor over 55 with stage II squamous cell lung carcinoma.

The chain has TRBV5-1 and TRBJ2-2; 10 bases are a match to TRBD2. Germline trimming cut 3 bases from V and 1 base from J; bases unmatched to any gene: 6. The CDR3 runs to 17 residues. The germline V gene encodes CDR1 SGHRS and CDR2 YFSETQ. CDR3 sequence reads: CASSSLPSGGNTGELFF. Written as DNA, the CDR3 is TGCGCCAGCAGCTCCCTTCCTAGCGGGGGGAACACCGGGGAGCTGTTTTTT.

This clone was detected once. This rearrangement joins TRBV30 to TRBJ1-2, with D perhaps TRBD1 (5 bases). The CDR3 is 12 amino acids. Germline V gives CDR1 GTSNPN, CDR2 SVGIG (reference sequence). Trimming stripped 0 bases from V and 8 bases from J, with 10 bases between. CDR3 in DNA: TGTGCCTGGAGTGTCGGGGGACGGGGCTACACCTTC. This gives the protein CAWSVGGRGYTF. The full variable domain, in which reference TRBV30 and TRBJ1-2 provide the parts outside the CDR3, is SQTIHQWPATLVQPVGSPLSLECTVEGTSNPNLYWYRQAAGRGLQLLFYSVGIGQISSEVPQNLSASRPQDRQFILSSKKLLLSDSGFYLCAWSVGGRGYTFGSGTRLTVV.